The 23 T cell receptor beta chains in this list originate from one sample, sequenced in a study of blood T cells in healthy people across ages. With a J-beta primer mix and a sample-barcoded 5' primer, a second PCR ran about 7 to 11 cycles. MiXCR, applied by TCRdb to the 5' RACE reads, yields one record per CDR3 protein. The data hold about 690,000 distinct CDR3 sequences, with around 41% observed a single time. What was sequenced was blood. These receptors were collected from a man at least 80 years old in good health.

The V call is TRBV19, the J call TRBJ1-1; 10 bases match TRBD1. V lost 4 bases and J lost 6; bases outside the gene matches: 11. CDR1 is LNHDA and CDR2 is SQIVND in the germline V gene (reference sequence). This CDR3 has 16 residues. The CDR3 DNA reads TGTGCCAGTAGTAAGCACCGGGACAGGGGAGGATCTGAAGCTTTCTTT. This sequence encodes CASSKHRDRGGSEAFF.

This sequence joins TRBV24-1 and TRBJ2-5, with 7 bases that match TRBD2. Trimming removed 5 bases from V and 4 bases from J; junction bases left unmatched: 9. This CDR3 has 15 residues. Germline V gene lookup returns CDR1 KGHDR and CDR2 SFDVKD. The CDR3, as DNA: TGTGCCACCAGTGGTGGGGGGGAGGCCGGAGAGACCCAGTACTTC. This encodes CATSGGGEAGETQYF.

This clonotype was detected many times. The chain combines TRBV7-9 with TRBJ1-1, with unresolved D. Germline CDR1 SEHNR, CDR2 FQNEAQ (reference sequence). Trimming took off 5 bases at V and 0 bases at J, with 10 bases between the two ends. This CDR3 region has 14 residues. CDR3 loop: CASSDAGMNTEAFF. The CDR3 DNA follows: TGTGCCAGCAGCGACGCTGGGATGAACACTGAAGCTTTCTTT.

The chain employs TRBV2 and TRBJ2-4, with 12 nucleotides matching TRBD1. The assigned J gene may be wrong: the sequence end matches TRBJ2-5 better. CDR3 length equals 14 residues. Germline CDR1 is SNHLY and CDR2 is FYNNEI. CDR3 region: CASSGDRGQETQYF. CDR3 nucleotide sequence: TGTGCCAGCAGTGGGGACAGGGGGCAGGAGACCCAGTACTTC.

This chain joins TRBV28 and TRBJ2-7; 8 bases are a match to TRBD1. With V trimmed by 7 bases and J by 3 bases, 5 bases remained unmatched. The length of the CDR3 is 13 residues. Germline values: CDR1 MDHEN, CDR2 SYDVKM. CDR3 coding DNA: TGTGCCAGCAAGCAGGGGGCCATCTACGAGCAGTACTTC. Amino acid sequence: CASKQGAIYEQYF.

DNA for the CDR3: TGCAGTGCCCAACGGGACACCACTGGGGATGGCTACACCTTC. Translated, it gives CSAQRDTTGDGYTF. The V and J genes are TRBV20-1 and TRBJ1-2; D is perhaps TRBD1 (6 bases). V was trimmed by 6 bases and J by 6 bases, leaving 20 bases between them. Germline CDR1 DFQATT, CDR2 SNEGSKA (reference sequence). CDR3 length: 14 residues.

The chain employs TRBV20-1 and TRBJ1-5; 7 nucleotides match TRBD1. Germline-derived CDR1 and CDR2 are DFQATT and SNEGSKA (reference sequence). This CDR3 has 16 amino acids. The ends lost 6 bases at V and 2 bases at J; junction bases unmatched: 13. The CDR3 loop is CSAPETGPFGNQPQHF. Written as DNA, the CDR3 is TGCAGTGCCCCGGAGACAGGGCCATTTGGCAATCAGCCCCAGCATTTT.

V gene TRBV20-1 combines with J gene TRBJ2-5; 8 nucleotides line up with TRBD2. The J call is doubtful: the DNA matches TRBJ2-7 better. This CDR3 comprises 13 residues. Germline V CDR1 and CDR2: DFQATT, SNEGSKA (reference sequence). The CDR3 coding sequence is TGCAGTGCTATCGGGACTAGAAGCGACGAGCAGTACTTC. Translated: CSAIGTRSDEQYF.

This clonotype was picked up many times. The chain employs TRBV29-1 and TRBJ2-5; D call uncertain. Germline CDR1 reads SQVTM; CDR2 reads ANQGSEA. Trimming stripped 3 bases from V and 4 bases from J, with 9 bases between. CDR3 length equals 12 residues. The CDR3: CSVDMAGETQYF. The CDR3 region has the DNA TGCAGCGTTGACATGGCAGGAGAGACCCAGTACTTC.

This clonotype was seen a handful of times. The V gene is TRBV20-1, the J gene TRBJ2-4, with D possibly matching TRBD1 (6 bases). Germline V CDR1 and CDR2: DFQATT, SNEGSKA (reference sequence). Trimming removed 6 bases at V and 13 bases at J, with 19 bases between. CDR3 length: 12 residues. The CDR3 sequence: CSAPTGSNEQYF. Written as DNA, the CDR3 is TGCAGTGCCCCAACAGGGAGTAATGAGCAGTACTTC.

V gene TRBV20-1 combines with J gene TRBJ2-5; unclear D gene. The CDR3 totals 11 residues. Trimming pared 1 base from V and 4 bases from J, leaving 4 bases between. The germline CDR1 and CDR2 sequences are DFQATT and SNEGSKA (reference sequence). The CDR3 is CSARALETQYF. DNA for the CDR3: TGCAGTGCTAGAGCTCTAGAGACCCAGTACTTC.

This clonotype has a single count. Since a much larger clone is just one base distant, this may be a read error. J is TRBJ2-3 and V is TRBV4-1, with D perhaps matching TRBD1 or TRBD2 (6 bases each). Germline V gene sequence: CDR1 MGHRA, CDR2 YSYEKL. With 5 bases removed from V and 3 bases from J, the gap between germline ends came to 12 bases. The CDR3 runs to 14 residues. CDR3 in DNA: TGCGCCAGCAGCGCCCGGGGGCGTACAGATACGCAGTATTTT. Translated, it gives CASSARGRTDTQYF.

The rearrangement uses TRBV11-2 and TRBJ2-3, with 12 nucleotides matching TRBD2. The CDR3 totals 16 residues. J lost 3 bases, V lost 5 bases, and 6 bases had no gene match. Germline assignment: CDR1 SGHAT and CDR2 FQNNGV. CDR3 coding DNA: TGTGCCAGCAGCCCCAGGACTAGCGGGACTACAGATACGCAGTATTTT. Translation: CASSPRTSGTTDTQYF.

The chain combines TRBV20-1 with TRBJ2-7; 7 bases align to TRBD2. This CDR3 region has 14 residues. V was clipped by 5 bases and J by 5 bases; unmatched bases: 12. CDR1 is DFQATT and CDR2 is SNEGSKA in the germline V gene (reference sequence). The CDR3 DNA sequence: TGCAGTGCTGAGCGTCCAGCGGGGAAGGACGAGCAGTACTTC. Encoded protein: CSAERPAGKDEQYF.

The chain links TRBV5-1 to TRBJ2-4; D is possibly TRBD2 (6 bases). The CDR3 consists of 16 residues. Between the trimmed V and J ends, which lost 0 bases and 1 base, there was a span of 11 bases. Germline V lookup: CDR1 SGHRS, CDR2 YFSETQ. The CDR3 is CASSLGTGDAKNIQYF. The CDR3, as DNA: TGCGCCAGCAGCTTGGGGACGGGGGACGCCAAAAACATTCAGTACTTC.

This clonotype was found a few times. The genes are TRBV7-2 and TRBJ2-3; the D gene could be TRBD1 or TRBD2 (6 bases each). The V gene's germline CDR1 is SGHTA and CDR2 FQGNSA. Trimming cost V 5 bases and J 2 bases, with 14 bases left between them. The CDR3 spans 15 residues. CDR3 residues: CASSRGVTYTDTQYF. CDR3 nucleotide sequence: TGTGCCAGCAGCAGGGGGGTAACCTACACAGATACGCAGTATTTT.

This chain joins TRBV6-2 or TRBV6-3 and TRBJ1-1; TRBD1 matches at 8 bases. Per the germline V gene, CDR1 is MNHEY and CDR2 is SVGEGT. V trimming: 8 bases; J trimming: 1 base; junction bases outside the gene matches: 9. The CDR3 loop spans 15 amino acids. The CDR3 protein is CASRTIGTGNTEAFF. The CDR3 region has the DNA TGTGCCAGCCGGACCATTGGGACAGGGAACACTGAAGCTTTCTTT.

There are a few counts of this clonotype. V usage is TRBV6-1 and J usage is TRBJ1-1, with 7 bases aligning to TRBD1. After removal of 5 bases from V and 0 bases from J, the junction contained 9 bases not matched to a gene. Germline V gives CDR1 MNHNS, CDR2 SASEGT. This CDR3 comprises 16 residues. The CDR3 sequence: CASSSRTGYMNTEAFF. CDR3 nucleotide sequence: TGTGCCAGCAGTTCCCGGACAGGCTATATGAACACTGAAGCTTTCTTT.

This rearrangement joins TRBV7-2 to TRBJ2-1; possible D gene TRBD2, 6 bases. Trimming removed 5 bases at V and 10 bases at J, with 21 bases between. There are 15 residues in the CDR3. CDR1 SGHTA and CDR2 FQGNSA come from the germline V gene. In nucleotides, the CDR3 is TGTGCCAGCAGCAGTAGGGGACTCCCTAGAGGAGAGCAGTTCTTC. It translates to CASSSRGLPRGEQFF.

This clonotype was detected only a few times. In DNA form, the CDR3 reads TGTGCCAGCAGAGGACCGGGTAACTATGGCTACACCTTC. Translation gives CASRGPGNYGYTF. V usage is TRBV6-1 and J usage is TRBJ1-2; no reliable D call. V lost 6 bases and J lost 1, with 9 bases in between. Germline V CDR1 and CDR2: MNHNS, SASEGT. The CDR3 spans 13 residues.

This clonotype was seen more than once but under ten times. This sequence joins TRBV6-2 or TRBV6-3 and TRBJ2-5; TRBD1 matches 9 bases. The J call may be wrong; the DNA end is better matched by TRBJ2-7. Germline V gives CDR1 MNHEY, CDR2 SVGEGT. The CDR3 covers 14 residues. The CDR3 bases are TGTGCCAGCACCAAACAGGGGGCCCCCTACGAGCAGTACTTC. This sequence encodes CASTKQGAPYEQYF.

This clonotype has more than one count but fewer than ten. The V call is TRBV7-2, the J call TRBJ2-4; 8 positions match TRBD2. V lost 1 base to trimming and J lost 13 bases; unmatched junction nucleotides: 12. The CDR3 totals 15 residues. Germline CDR1 SGHTA, CDR2 FQGNSA. The CDR3: CASSLDGTRNNEQYF. The CDR3, as DNA: TGTGCCAGCAGCTTAGACGGGACTAGGAACAATGAGCAGTACTTC.

The J gene is TRBJ1-6, the V gene TRBV20-1; D is uncertain. The CDR3 covers 13 residues. Deletions cut 5 bases from V and 10 bases from J, with 15 bases between. Per the germline V gene, CDR1 is DFQATT and CDR2 is SNEGSKA (reference sequence). This chain's CDR3 is CSALLEEVSPLHF. CDR3 sequence (DNA): TGCAGTGCTCTCCTCGAAGAGGTATCACCCCTCCACTTT.